The T cell receptor (beta chain) described here comes from a study of glioma-infiltrating T cells. This CDR3 is 13 amino acids long. CDR1 and CDR2 (germline): SGHTA, FQGNSA. The trim removed 1 base at V and 15 bases at J, leaving 8 bases unmatched. The iRepertoire nested amplicon-rescue multiplex PCR amplified TCR alpha and beta CDR3s from RNA. From the multiplex PCR reads, TCRdb called clonotypes with MiXCR, one entry per CDR3 protein. The table records fewer than 250,000 distinct CDR3 sequences, about 31% of them present only once. Study-wide results and caveats: Tissue-blood divergence was below expectation in non-neoplastic patients, above in gliomas.

This clonotype was found many times. Its antigen is currently unknown. This rearrangement joins TRBV7-2 to TRBJ2-4; 8 bases match TRBD1. The sample was glioma tissue, nonneoplastic brain tissue, or PBMCs (not recorded which). This clonotype was sampled from a human donor with low-grade glioma or glioblastoma, undergoing nonglioma brain surgery, or in good health (not recorded which). The DNA for the CDR3 is TGTGCCAGCAGCTTAGGAAGGACAGGGTCGGTGTACTTC. Protein: CASSLGRTGSVYF.